Given below is one T cell receptor beta chain in context. Its antigen is not identified. The sample originates from a study of T cell responses to AZD1222 COVID-19 vaccine. Study-level points and caveats: Sampled repertoires all dated from after the peak T cell response. Nearly half of spike-specific TCRs reportedly go after variant regions that carry no mutations.

Trimming took 6 bases from V and 2 from J, leaving 4 bases between them. The length of the CDR3 is 12 residues. Germline CDR1 is MNHEY and CDR2 is SVGAGI. Profiling relied on immunoSEQ multiplex PCR, and the TCRdb table lists in-frame clones only, not all of them. The table has about 110,000 clones, less than 95% seen once. The sequenced sample was peripheral blood, obtained 28 days after the second AZD1222 dose. The receptor was isolated from an adult who received the AZD1222 COVID-19 vaccine. The J gene is TRBJ1-4, the V gene TRBV6-5; no firm D call. CDR3 protein: CASSRTNEKLFF. DNA of the CDR3: TGTGCCAGCAGCCGGACTAATGAAAAACTGTTTTTT.